One TCR beta chain is described in this entry. This clonotype was picked up many times. Its antigen remains unidentified. Nothing much larger sits one base from this clone, and base qualities are not available. The treatment or condition label, as the study defines it: live attenuated yellow fever vaccine strain. At each blood-draw timepoint, two biological replicates of bulk PBMCs were collected. A standard Ficoll-Paque protocol was used to isolate PBMCs from peripheral blood. TriZol was used to extract RNA from bulk PBMCs, from CD4 and CD8 fractions, and from dextramer-positive and dextramer-negative fractions. Sequencing was carried out with an Illumina NovaSeq 6000. Synthesis of TCR cDNA relied on 5'RACE template switching, a step that introduced a universal primer site along with unique molecular identifiers. Priming for cDNA synthesis came from both the TCR alpha and TCR beta constant segments. Library amplification involved two PCR steps, and the second step added sample barcodes and sequencing adapters. Sequencing of libraries was performed on Illumina HiSeq 2500 (2x100 bp) or NovaSeq (2x150 bp). In the paper's pipeline: MIGEC was used to demultiplex reads and collapse the reads into UMI consensus sequences, and MiXCR was used for V(D)J alignment. Clonotypes responding to the vaccine were identified with edgeR on replicate PBMC samples, with the criteria of FDR below 0.01 and a log2 fold change above 5 up to day 15. Bulk clonotypes were assigned CD4 or CD8 identity according to which sequenced CD4 or CD8 repertoire held them at higher abundance. TCRdb reran the public reads through fastp at Q25 and MiXCR, keeping productive beta chains. Every distinct CDR3 protein forms one entry, paired with its most common genes and DNA. The V and J calls come from TCRdb's annotation, not from the publication. Counted in this sample were some 350,000 distinct CDR3 sequences; roughly 4% of them appeared once. 20% to 30% of the sample belongs to the ten largest clones.

This entry belongs to a study of T cells after yellow fever vaccination (dated by TCRdb to the late 2010s). Regarding the complete study: The SMART-Seq v4 Ultra Low Input RNA kit was used to prepare libraries from fractions with low cell numbers. Bulk TCR alpha and beta repertoires were sequenced longitudinally to track T-cell clones before and after primary and booster YFV17D yellow fever vaccination. The cohort comprised two healthy male donors, one aged 18 to 29 and one aged 30 to 40 years. Blood was collected at multiple timepoints before and after primary and secondary immunization, and bulk PBMC replicates and cell subsets were isolated.

CDR1 and CDR2, looked up from the germline V gene, are LGHNA and YNFKEQ. Compared with germline, V lacks 1 base and J lacks 3 bases; bases without a gene match: 12. The CDR3 runs 18 amino acids, cysteine and phenylalanine included. The DNA shown is the 54-base CDR3, in frame from base 1. Points the paper makes about the study in general: FACS-sorted repertoires could contain abundant contaminating clonotypes from the bulk population, so computational filtering was required. The secondary T-cell response was weaker than the primary response but faster, peaking on day 5 instead of day 15. Because the study included only two donors, the extent to which the findings can be generalized is limited. A small fraction of clonotypes appeared in both the CD4 and CD8 compartments, likely as a result of convergent recombination. After the booster, most clones that had expanded after primary vaccination were detected again (around 97% of CD4 and around nine tenths of CD8), suggesting broad maintenance of memory.

Sample: PBMCs, taken 5 days after the yellow fever booster vaccination. This chain is built from TRBV4-2 and TRBJ2-3; the central 8 bases match TRBD1. This TCR came from a man younger than 30 who received the YFV17D yellow fever vaccine. The CDR3 here reads CASSQGSPQGAGTDTQYF. The DNA sequence follows: TGTGCCAGCAGCCAAGGCTCCCCTCAGGGGGCCGGTACAGATACGCAGTATTTT.